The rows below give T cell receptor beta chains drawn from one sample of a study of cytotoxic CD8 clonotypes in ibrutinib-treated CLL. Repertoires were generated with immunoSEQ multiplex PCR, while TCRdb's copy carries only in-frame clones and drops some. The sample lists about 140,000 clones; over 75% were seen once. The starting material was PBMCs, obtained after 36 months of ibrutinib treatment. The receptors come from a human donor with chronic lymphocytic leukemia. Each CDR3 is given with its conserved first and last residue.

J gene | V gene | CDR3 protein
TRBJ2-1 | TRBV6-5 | CASSYPLAGGPNEQFF
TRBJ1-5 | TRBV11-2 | CASSLDASGQPQHF
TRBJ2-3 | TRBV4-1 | CASSQGAGGVTDTQYF
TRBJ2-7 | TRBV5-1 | CASSSRTASHEQYF
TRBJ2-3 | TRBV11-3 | CASSYYEYTQYF
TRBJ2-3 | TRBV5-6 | CASSLRGQVTDTQYF
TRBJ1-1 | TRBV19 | CASSPDRNFDEAFF
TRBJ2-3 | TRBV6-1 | CASSEASGDTQYF
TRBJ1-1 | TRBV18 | CASSPPAARTEAFF
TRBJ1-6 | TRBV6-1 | CASPRGGANNSPLHF
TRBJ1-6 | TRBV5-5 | CASSSAGSFHSPLHF
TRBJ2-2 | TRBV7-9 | CASSPTSGGSTGELFF
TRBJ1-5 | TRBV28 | CASSPGAGGNQPQHF
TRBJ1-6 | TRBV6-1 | CASSVSYSYNSPLHF
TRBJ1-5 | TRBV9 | CASSPGQRSNQPQHF
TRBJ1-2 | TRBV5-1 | CASSLTVGQAYGYTF
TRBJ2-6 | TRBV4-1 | CASSQVEGTGANVLTF
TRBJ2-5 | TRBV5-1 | CASSLSRLVGKETQYF
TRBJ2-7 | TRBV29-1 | CSVVGQGAIYEQYF
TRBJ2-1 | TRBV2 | CASSPRDEQFF
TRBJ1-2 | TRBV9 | CASSPGAGFGGYTF
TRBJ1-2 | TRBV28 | CASSSRGGGYGYTF
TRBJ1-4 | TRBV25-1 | CASSERGAATNEKLFF
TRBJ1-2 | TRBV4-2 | CASSSDGGAFYGYTF
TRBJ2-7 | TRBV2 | CASSGTGGPYEQYF
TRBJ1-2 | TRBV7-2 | CASSAIRTANTF
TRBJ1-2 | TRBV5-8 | CASSFLEGGYGYTF
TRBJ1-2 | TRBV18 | CASSPGVGIYGYTF
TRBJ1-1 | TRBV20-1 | CSGDMNTEAFF
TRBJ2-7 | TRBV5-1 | CASSGWMGAKPYEQYF
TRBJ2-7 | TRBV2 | CASSRPQDRTNPYEQYF
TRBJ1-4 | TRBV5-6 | CASSYLPQGAGEKLFF
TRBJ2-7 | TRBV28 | CASSWAGGPYEQYF
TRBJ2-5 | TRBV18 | CASSPDRGWGTQYF
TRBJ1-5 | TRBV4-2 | CASSQGNLRGNQPQHF
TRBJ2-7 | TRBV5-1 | CASSLGQVTHLQYF
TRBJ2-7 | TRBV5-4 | CASSMGHRDEQYF
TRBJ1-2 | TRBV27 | CASSLWGGQGGVSGYTF
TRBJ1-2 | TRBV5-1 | CASSLLGARGYTF
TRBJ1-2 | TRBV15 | CATSRPGTGGDYGYTF
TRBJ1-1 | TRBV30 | CAWTTGPTDTEAFF
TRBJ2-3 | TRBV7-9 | CASSRDYSTDTQYF